What follows are 20 T cell receptor beta chains derived from one specimen sequenced in a study of blood T cell repertoires in COVID-19. The protocol was immunoSEQ multiplex PCR, while the TCRdb copy is restricted to in-frame clones and leaves out a portion. The repertoire holds 90,000 to 150,000 clones, with approximately 90% as singletons. The sample was peripheral blood. The receptors were sampled from a man aged 65 to 79 with active or convalescent COVID-19.

CDR3 nucleotides: TGTGCCATCAGTGAGTCGACGGCAGGGAAACCCAGCGAGCAGTACTTC. Protein sequence: CAISESTAGKPSEQYF. The chain carries TRBV10-3 and TRBJ2-7, with D possibly TRBD1 on 5 matching bases. V shed 0 bases and J shed 6 bases, with 18 bases lying between them. Per the germline V gene, CDR1 is ENHRY and CDR2 is SYGVKD. CDR3 size: 16 residues.

This chain links TRBV5-1 with TRBJ1-6, with 9 bases fitting TRBD1. Per germline, CDR1 SGHRS and CDR2 YFSETQ. The CDR3 runs to 15 residues. The trim removed 4 bases at V and 9 bases at J, leaving 8 bases unmatched. The CDR3 DNA follows: TGCGCCAGCAGCCCGGACAGGGGACCCCCTTCACCCCTCCACTTT. This encodes CASSPDRGPPSPLHF.

J is TRBJ1-2 and V is TRBV6-5; tentatively, D is TRBD1 (5 bases). The CDR3 length is 15 residues. From germline, CDR1 is MNHEY and CDR2 SVGAGI. V gave up 0 bases and J gave up 4 bases, with 12 bases separating them. CDR3 amino acids: CASSYSAAGIYGYTF. CDR3 DNA sequence: TGTGCCAGCAGTTACTCTGCCGCAGGGATCTATGGCTACACCTTC.

As regards this clone: At the DNA level, this CDR3 is encoded by other sequences in the same sample as well. The CDR3 spells CASSSGQGSQPQHF. CDR3 nucleotide sequence: TGCGCCAGCAGCTCGGGACAGGGCAGCCAGCCCCAGCATTTT. The gene calls are TRBV5-1 and TRBJ1-5; TRBD1 matches 9 bases. J was trimmed by 7 bases and V by 3 bases; bases with no gene match: 5. From germline, CDR1 is SGHRS and CDR2 YFSETQ. This CDR3 comprises 14 residues.

This clone was recorded only once. The rearrangement links TRBV4-1 to TRBJ1-2; the D gene is possibly TRBD1 (6 bases). V lost 1 base and J 8 bases, leaving 17 bases between the germline ends. The CDR3 contains 15 residues. Germline CDR1 MGHRA, CDR2 YSYEKL. Here the CDR3 DNA reads TGCGCCAGCAGCCAAGTAGGTGTCCAGGGGTCGGGCTACACCTTC. This gives the protein CASSQVGVQGSGYTF.

The V and J genes are TRBV7-3 and TRBJ2-1, with D perhaps TRBD1 (6 bases). Trimming removed 1 base from V and 5 bases from J, with 6 bases in between. The CDR3 is 13 residues long. The V gene's germline CDR1 is SGHTA and CDR2 FQGTGA. CDR3 loop: CASSLRQDNEQFF. CDR3 nucleotide sequence: TGTGCCAGCAGCTTAAGACAGGACAATGAGCAGTTCTTC.

The rearrangement links TRBV9 to TRBJ2-5, with 9 bases aligning to TRBD1. The CDR3 covers 15 residues. J lost 4 bases, V lost 3 bases, and 7 bases had no gene match. Looked up from germline, CDR1 is SGDLS and CDR2 is YYNGEE. The CDR3 DNA sequence: TGTGCCAGCAGCGAAACAGGGGGCTGGCGAGAGACCCAGTACTTC. The encoded protein is CASSETGGWRETQYF. The full variable domain, its missing parts supplied by reference TRBV9 and TRBJ2-5, is DSGVTQTPKHLITATGQRVTLRCSPRSGDLSVYWYQQSLDQGLQFLIQYYNGEERAKGNILERFSAQQFPDLHSELNLSSLELGDSALYFCASSETGGWRETQYFGPGTRLLVL.

The J gene is TRBJ2-1, the V gene TRBV6-5; 7 bases line up with TRBD2. Trimming cost V 7 bases and J 1 base; bases outside gene matches: 7. The germline V gene has CDR1 MNHEY and CDR2 SVGAGI. This CDR3 has 15 amino acids. In DNA, the CDR3 is TGTGCCAGCAACAGCGGGACTGGGTCCTACAATGAGCAGTTCTTC. Translated, it gives CASNSGTGSYNEQFF.

The chain uses TRBV24-1 and TRBJ2-3, with D hard to call. Looked up from germline, CDR1 is KGHDR and CDR2 is SFDVKD. The CDR3 length is 14 residues. V gave up 3 bases and J gave up 3 bases, with 9 bases separating them. The CDR3 protein is CATSDTTETDTQYF. CDR3 nucleotides: TGTGCCACCAGTGATACCACAGAGACAGATACGCAGTATTTT.

This clone is a singleton in its sample. J is TRBJ1-1 and V is TRBV30; D is possibly TRBD1 (6 bases). CDR1 and CDR2 from the germline V gene are GTSNPN and SVGIG (reference sequence). This CDR3 is 15 amino acids long. The V end was cut by 1 base, the J end by 4 bases, with 16 bases between. CDR3 sequence reads: CAWSEKGVLGTEAFF. In DNA, the CDR3 is TGTGCCTGGAGTGAGAAGGGGGTGCTTGGCACTGAAGCTTTCTTT.

The chain couples TRBV29-1 to TRBJ1-1; no clear D. Per the germline V gene, CDR1 is SQVTM and CDR2 is ANQGSEA. The CDR3 totals 12 residues. Trimming left V 7 bases short and J 5 bases short, with 14 bases between. The CDR3 sequence: CSAGWQMTEAFF. The CDR3 DNA is TGCAGCGCCGGCTGGCAGATGACTGAAGCTTTCTTT.

The V gene is TRBV19, the J gene TRBJ2-2; tentatively, D is TRBD2 (5 bases). The CDR3 spans 16 residues. Trimming removed 4 bases at V and 2 bases at J, with 14 bases between. The germline gives CDR1 LNHDA, CDR2 SQIVND (reference sequence). In nucleotides, the CDR3 is TGTGCCAGTAGTACGCCGGTGAGCGGAAACACCGGGGAGCTGTTTTTT. Protein sequence: CASSTPVSGNTGELFF.

The gene calls are TRBV19 and TRBJ1-3; D unclear. The CDR3 has 15 residues. The germline CDR1 and CDR2 sequences are LNHDA and SQIVND (reference sequence). Trimming shortened V by 5 bases and J by 0 bases, and 11 bases separated the two germline ends. The CDR3 sequence is CASSQQRGSGNTIYF. The DNA of the CDR3 is TGTGCCAGTAGTCAACAACGGGGCTCTGGAAACACCATATATTTT. Full variable domain (missing parts from reference TRBV19 and TRBJ1-3): DGGITQSPKYLFRKEGQNVTLSCEQNLNHDAMYWYRQDPGQGLRLIYYSQIVNDFQKGDIAEGYSVSREKKESFPLTVTSAQKNPTAFYLCASSQQRGSGNTIYFGEGSWLTVV.

The chain uses TRBV6-5 and TRBJ1-6; D unresolved. From germline, CDR1 is MNHEY and CDR2 SVGAGI. The CDR3 has 15 amino acids. V lost 5 bases and J lost 6, with 14 bases in between. The chain's CDR3 is CASSPGGIGNSPLHF. CDR3 sequence (DNA): TGTGCCAGCAGTCCTGGAGGGATTGGTAATTCACCCCTCCACTTT.

This clone was counted a single time. The rearrangement joins TRBV10-1 to TRBJ2-1, with 12 bases matching TRBD1. V lost 6 bases to trimming and J lost 7 bases; unmatched junction nucleotides: 7. CDR1 is WNHNN and CDR2 is SYGVQD in the germline V gene (reference sequence). CDR3 size: 15 residues. The CDR3 DNA is TGCGCCAGCAGCTCCGGGACAGGGGGCAGGAATGAGCAGTTCTTC. Encoded protein: CASSSGTGGRNEQFF.

This chain uses TRBV18 with TRBJ1-5, with TRBD1 matching over 7 bases. The CDR3 totals 14 residues. CDR1 and CDR2 from the germline V gene are KGHSH and LQKENI. With V trimmed by 2 bases and J by 6 bases, 4 bases remained unmatched. CDR3: CASSPWQGGQPQHF. CDR3 coding DNA: TGTGCCAGCTCACCATGGCAGGGGGGTCAGCCCCAGCATTTT.

The V and J genes are TRBV3-1 (or the pseudogene TRBV3-2) and TRBJ2-7, with TRBD2 as a possible D gene (5 bases). The CDR3 totals 15 residues. The germline gives CDR1 LGHDT, CDR2 YNNKEL (reference sequence). V gave up 1 base and J gave up 2 bases, with 12 bases separating them. In DNA form, the CDR3 reads TGTGCCAGCAGCCAAGGATTAGCGTCAACCTACGAGCAGTACTTC. Residues: CASSQGLASTYEQYF.

In this sample, this clone turned up once. This chain joins TRBV15 and TRBJ2-2; D ambiguous. Germline V gene lookup returns CDR1 LNHNV and CDR2 YYDKDF (reference sequence). V was cut by 0 bases and J by 0 bases, with 11 bases left in between. The CDR3 sequence is 17 residues long. The CDR3 loop is CATSRDLNGANTGELFF. CDR3 DNA sequence: TGTGCCACCAGCAGAGATCTGAACGGAGCGAACACCGGGGAGCTGTTTTTT. Supplemented by reference TRBV15 and TRBJ2-2, the full variable domain reads DAMVIQNPRYQVTQFGKPVTLSCSQTLNHNVMYWYQQKSSQAPKLLFHYYDKDFNNEADTPDNFQSRRPNTSFCFLDIRSPGLGDTAMYLCATSRDLNGANTGELFFGEGSRLTVL.

This chain joins TRBV5-6 and TRBJ2-7; TRBD2 aligns across 11 bases. The CDR3 contains 19 residues. The germline CDR1 and CDR2 sequences are SGHDT and YYEEEE. The ends lost 0 bases at V and 7 bases at J; junction bases unmatched: 18. CDR3 region: CASSLVGDLAGGSEEEQYF. The CDR3 region has the DNA TGTGCCAGCAGCTTGGTGGGAGACCTAGCGGGAGGATCCGAGGAGGAGCAGTACTTC.

This clone showed up just once. The genes are TRBV3-1 (or the pseudogene TRBV3-2) and TRBJ2-1; TRBD1 matches at 10 bases. CDR3 length: 16 amino acids. Germline V gene data show CDR1 as LGHDT and CDR2 as YNNKEL (reference sequence). V gave up 3 bases and J gave up 9 bases; unmatched junction bases: 11. CDR3 region: CASSQAIGTGASEQFF. The CDR3 DNA sequence: TGTGCCAGCAGCCAGGCCATCGGGACAGGGGCGAGTGAGCAGTTCTTC.